These 18 T cell receptor beta chains were sequenced from one sample in a study of blood T cell repertoires in COVID-19 (dated by TCRdb to 2020 to 2022). Libraries came from the immunoSEQ multiplex PCR assay. The table comes from immuneACCESS by way of TCRdb, which keeps in-frame sequences with V and J called. Part of the clones is missing from these tables; in studies checked, under half for an unresolved V gene and the rest for unknown reasons. The sample table holds 160,000 or so clones, of which around 81% were seen once. Of the sample, roughly 13% falls within the top ten clones. The sequencing input was peripheral blood. These receptors all come from a man between 65 and 79 years old who had recovered from COVID-19.

The chain couples TRBV15 to TRBJ1-1, with TRBD1 matching over 8 bases. With V trimmed by 0 bases and J by 4 bases, 13 bases remained unmatched. Germline V gene sequence: CDR1 LNHNV, CDR2 YYDKDF (reference sequence). The CDR3 runs to 18 residues. The CDR3: CATSRDLTGQGSSTEAFF. In DNA form, the CDR3 reads TGTGCCACCAGCAGAGATTTAACAGGACAGGGTTCAAGCACTGAAGCTTTCTTT.

The V call is TRBV28, the J call TRBJ1-1; no clear D. The CDR3 covers 14 residues. Trimming stripped 5 bases from V and 0 bases from J, with 10 bases between. Germline V gene sequence: CDR1 MDHEN, CDR2 SYDVKM. Written as DNA, the CDR3 is TGTGCCAGCAGTCCCACTAGTTTGAACACTGAAGCTTTCTTT. This translates into CASSPTSLNTEAFF.

In its sample, this clone was seen once. The gene calls are TRBV9 and TRBJ1-1, with D tentatively TRBD1 (5 bases). CDR3 length: 14 amino acids. Trimming shortened V by 1 base and J by 4 bases, and 11 bases separated the two germline ends. In germline, CDR1 is SGDLS, CDR2 YYNGEE. The CDR3 region is CASSVLQVSTEAFF. As DNA, the CDR3 is TGTGCCAGCAGCGTACTACAGGTGAGCACTGAAGCTTTCTTT.

V and J are TRBV5-4 and TRBJ2-3; 8 bases map to TRBD1. After removal of 0 bases from V and 6 bases from J, the junction contained 9 bases not matched to a gene. Germline V gene data show CDR1 as SGHNT and CDR2 as YYREEE (reference sequence). The CDR3 covers 16 residues. The CDR3 loop reads CASSLAWDRSLDTQYF. The CDR3 coding sequence is TGTGCCAGCAGCTTGGCTTGGGACAGGTCTTTGGATACGCAGTATTTT.

This clone appeared once. The chain employs TRBV9 and TRBJ1-3; D remains unclear. Looked up from germline, CDR1 is SGDLS and CDR2 is YYNGEE. The CDR3 has 14 amino acids. Trimming stripped 0 bases from V and 3 bases from J, with 7 bases between. CDR3 bases: TGTGCCAGCAGCGTAGGGAGGGTTGGAAACACCATATATTTT. Encoded protein: CASSVGRVGNTIYF.

V is TRBV3-1 (or the pseudogene TRBV3-2) and J is TRBJ1-1; 7 positions agree with TRBD1. The germline gives CDR1 LGHDT, CDR2 YNNKEL (reference sequence). Unmatched junction bases numbered 9, after V lost 4 bases and J lost 10 bases. The CDR3 sequence is 13 residues long. This CDR3 reads CASSRKGAVLAFF. The DNA of the CDR3 is TGTGCCAGCAGCCGAAAGGGGGCAGTTCTAGCTTTCTTT.

The V gene is TRBV5-1, the J gene TRBJ2-1; D ambiguous. The CDR3 length is 14 residues. CDR1 is SGHRS and CDR2 is YFSETQ in the germline V gene. Deletions cut 5 bases from V and 0 bases from J, with 9 bases between. Here the CDR3 reads CASRGSSSYNEQFF. The CDR3 nucleotides read TGCGCCAGCAGGGGCTCGAGCTCCTACAATGAGCAGTTCTTC. The whole variable domain, remainder taken from reference TRBV5-1 and TRBJ2-1, is KAGVTQTPRYLIKTRGQQVTLSCSPISGHRSVSWYQQTPGQGLQFLFEYFSETQRNKGNFPGRFSGRQFSNSRSEMNVSTLELGDSALYLCASRGSSSYNEQFFGPGTRLTVL.

The chain is built from TRBV9 and TRBJ2-2; 8 bases line up with TRBD1. Trimming at V came to 4 bases and at J to 4 bases, leaving 6 bases not matched to a gene. Germline CDR1 and CDR2: SGDLS and YYNGEE. The CDR3 has 15 amino acids. The CDR3 DNA sequence: TGTGCCAGCAGCAGGACAGGGACCAGCACCGGGGAGCTGTTTTTT. Amino acids: CASSRTGTSTGELFF.

The chain is built from TRBV5-1 and TRBJ1-1, with D tentatively TRBD1 (6 bases). The germline V and J ends were trimmed by 0 bases and 4 bases, with 25 bases remaining between them. Germline assignment: CDR1 SGHRS and CDR2 YFSETQ. This CDR3 has 19 amino acids. Written as DNA, the CDR3 is TGCGCCAGCAGCTTGGACGCAAAGCGCCACAGGGCGACGGGCACTGAAGCTTTCTTT. Amino acids: CASSLDAKRHRATGTEAFF.

This clone came up once. The chain joins TRBV6-5 to TRBJ2-7; D is perhaps TRBD1 (5 bases). The CDR3 totals 16 residues. V lost 0 bases to trimming and J lost 0 bases, with 12 bases between them. CDR1 and CDR2 (germline): MNHEY, SVGAGI. CDR3 DNA: TGTGCCAGCAGTTACTCGTCGACAGTATCCTCCTACGAGCAGTACTTC. It is translated as CASSYSSTVSSYEQYF.

The genes are TRBV7-6 and TRBJ1-6; a weak D match, TRBD1 (5 bases). There are 16 residues in the CDR3. Trimming took off 5 bases at V and 0 bases at J, with 11 bases between the two ends. Germline V gives CDR1 SGHVS, CDR2 FNYEAQ. CDR3 nucleotide sequence: TGTGCCAGCAGCCCTAGACAGAGCTCCTATAATTCACCCCTCCACTTT. Its protein is CASSPRQSSYNSPLHF.

This chain joins TRBV7-9 and TRBJ2-2, with a tentative D call TRBD1 (6 bases). The CDR3 extends over 15 amino acids. The V gene's germline CDR1 is SEHNR and CDR2 FQNEAQ (reference sequence). V lost 9 bases and J 1 base, leaving 15 bases between the germline ends. The CDR3 reads CASQPGQMNTGELFF. Here the CDR3 DNA reads TGTGCCAGTCAACCGGGACAAATGAACACCGGGGAGCTGTTTTTT.

The J gene is TRBJ2-3, the V gene TRBV2, with 8 bases that match TRBD1. The CDR3 consists of 17 residues. Trimming at V came to 2 bases and at J to 0 bases, leaving 7 bases not matched to a gene. CDR1 is SNHLY, CDR2 FYNNEI, per germline. CDR3 DNA sequence: TGTGCCAGCAGTGAAACCACCGGACAGGGTAGCACAGATACGCAGTATTTT. This codes for CASSETTGQGSTDTQYF.

This chain connects TRBV6-5 to TRBJ2-7; weak D call: TRBD1 (5 bases). The CDR3 totals 13 residues. The V gene lost 6 bases and the J gene lost 1 base, with 10 bases spanning the gap. The V gene's germline CDR1 is MNHEY and CDR2 SVGAGI. DNA for the CDR3: TGTGCCAGCAGCAGAGGACATTCCTACGAGCAGTACTTC. Translating it yields CASSRGHSYEQYF.

This rearrangement joins TRBV6-5 to TRBJ2-7; perhaps TRBD1 as D (6 bases). CDR3 length: 12 amino acids. Trimming removed 7 bases at V and 3 bases at J, with 10 bases between. Germline CDR1 MNHEY, CDR2 SVGAGI. CDR3 DNA sequence: TGTGCCAGCACGGACAGCTACTACGAGCAGTACTTC. Residues: CASTDSYYEQYF.

This chain links TRBV6-5 with TRBJ2-7; 7 positions agree with TRBD1. J lost 2 bases, V lost 7 bases, and 8 bases had no gene match. CDR1 and CDR2 from the germline V gene are MNHEY and SVGAGI. The CDR3 has 14 amino acids. CDR3 sequence: CASTPGQSTYEQYF. The CDR3 nucleotides read TGTGCCAGCACTCCGGGACAGTCTACCTACGAGCAGTACTTC.

This clone was counted once. This rearrangement joins TRBV3-1 (or the pseudogene TRBV3-2) to TRBJ1-3, with 10 bases lining up with TRBD1. After removal of 5 bases from V and 2 bases from J, the junction contained 6 bases not matched to a gene. The CDR3 runs to 16 residues. The V gene's germline CDR1 is LGHDT and CDR2 YNNKEL (reference sequence). The CDR3 bases are TGTGCCAGCAGCTGGACAGGGGGGATCGCTGGAAACACCATATATTTT. Amino acids: CASSWTGGIAGNTIYF.

This clone was observed a few times. The genes are TRBV7-2 and TRBJ1-3, with a weak D call TRBD1 (6 bases). The CDR3 sequence is 14 residues long. Germline-derived CDR1 and CDR2 are SGHTA and FQGNSA. The V gene lost 3 bases and the J gene lost 2 bases, with 8 bases spanning the gap. CDR3 nucleotides: TGTGCCAGCAGCTTGGACAGTACTGGAAACACCATATATTTT. Translating gives CASSLDSTGNTIYF.